The 27 T cell receptor beta chains below come from one sample, sequenced in a study of OX40 agonist ivuxolimab in advanced cancers. Assay: immunoSEQ multiplex PCR; the TCRdb copy retains only in-frame clones and omits some. In the table there are fewer than 55,000 clones, 75% to 90% of which are singletons. This sample comprised CD4+ or CD8+ T cells sorted from blood, obtained in a trial of the OX40 agonist ivuxolimab. Receptors originate from an adult with an advanced solid tumor such as melanoma, head and neck, liver or kidney cancer.

The chain combines TRBV4-2 with TRBJ2-7, with 11 bases identical to TRBD1. The CDR3 is made up of 16 amino acids. Looked up from germline, CDR1 is LGHNA and CDR2 is YNFKEQ. Trimming removed 2 bases from V and 3 bases from J; junction bases left unmatched: 6. The CDR3 is CASSQSGQGVYYEQYF. In DNA form, the CDR3 reads TGTGCCAGCAGCCAATCGGGACAGGGGGTCTACTACGAGCAGTACTTC.

The genes are TRBV6-6 and TRBJ1-6; 9 nucleotides line up with TRBD1. Germline V CDR1 and CDR2: MNHNY, SVGAGI (reference sequence). CDR3 length equals 15 residues. J gave up 9 bases and V 5 bases, and 8 bases lay outside the gene matches. The CDR3 DNA reads as TGTGCCAGCAGTCCAACTACAGGGGGCTTTTCACCCCTCCACTTT. Encoded protein: CASSPTTGGFSPLHF.

The CDR3 is CASSPPRDSRPDTQYF. The CDR3 DNA is TGTGCCAGCTCACCACCGCGGGACAGTCGCCCAGATACGCAGTATTTT. The genes are TRBV18 and TRBJ2-3; D might be TRBD1 (7 bases). V was clipped by 0 bases and J by 4 bases, with 14 bases between them. This CDR3 has 16 residues. CDR1 and CDR2 from the germline V gene are KGHSH and LQKENI. Combining the CDR3 with reference TRBV18 and TRBJ2-3 gives the whole variable domain NAGVMQNPRHLVRRRGQEARLRCSPMKGHSHVYWYRQLPEEGLKFMVYLQKENIIDESGMPKERFSAEFPKEGPSILRIQQVVRGDSAAYFCASSPPRDSRPDTQYFGPGTRLTVL.

The chain is built from TRBV28 and TRBJ1-2; maybe TRBD1 (6 bases). Germline CDR1 reads MDHEN; CDR2 reads SYDVKM. V shed 6 bases and J shed 0 bases, with 14 bases lying between them. This CDR3 has 15 amino acids. CDR3 in DNA: TGTGCCAGCAGGAACCGGGACACGCCTAACTATGGCTACACCTTC. It translates to CASRNRDTPNYGYTF.

V and J are TRBV5-6 and TRBJ2-2; D unresolved. Germline V gene sequence: CDR1 SGHDT, CDR2 YYEEEE. The CDR3 runs 16 residues. The V and J ends lost 0 bases and 8 bases respectively, with 17 bases between them. The DNA for the CDR3 is TGTGCCAGCAGCTTGGGCGCCGTACTGGGCGGAGGGGAGCTGTTTTTT. Residues: CASSLGAVLGGGELFF.

J is TRBJ2-3 and V is TRBV30; possibly TRBD1 for D (6 bases). CDR3 length: 13 residues. The germline V and J ends were trimmed by 2 bases and 4 bases, with 10 bases remaining between them. Germline CDR1 reads GTSNPN; CDR2 reads SVGIG (reference sequence). This CDR3 reads CAWSIQGPDTQYF. CDR3 nucleotides: TGTGCCTGGAGTATACAGGGCCCAGATACGCAGTATTTT. The variable domain in full, completed from reference TRBV30 and TRBJ2-3, reads SQTIHQWPATLVQPVGSPLSLECTVEGTSNPNLYWYRQAAGRGLQLLFYSVGIGQISSEVPQNLSASRPQDRQFILSSKKLLLSDSGFYLCAWSIQGPDTQYFGPGTRLTVL.

The chain's CDR3 is CASSPPYGGWETQYF. CDR3 sequence (DNA): TGTGCCAGCTCACCACCGTATGGGGGATGGGAGACCCAGTACTTC. The chain couples TRBV18 to TRBJ2-5; D may be TRBD1 or TRBD2 (5 bases each). The V gene's germline CDR1 is KGHSH and CDR2 LQKENI. The length of the CDR3 is 15 residues. V lost 0 bases and J lost 5, with 13 bases in between.

V is TRBV19 and J is TRBJ2-2; possible D gene TRBD1, 6 bases. The CDR3 contains 17 residues. From germline, CDR1 is LNHDA and CDR2 SQIVND (reference sequence). With 3 bases removed from V and 0 bases from J, the gap between germline ends came to 14 bases. The CDR3, as DNA: TGTGCCAGTAGTATTAATGGGGGCAGGACGAACACCGGGGAGCTGTTTTTT. Its translation is CASSINGGRTNTGELFF.

The genes are TRBV7-9 and TRBJ1-4; 7 bases are shared with TRBD1. This CDR3 is built from 16 residues. V was clipped by 1 base and J by 3 bases; unmatched bases: 5. Germline V lookup: CDR1 SEHNR, CDR2 FQNEAQ (reference sequence). The DNA of the CDR3 is TGTGCCAGCAGCTTAGAGGGGGCGCCGGCTAATGAAAAACTGTTTTTT. Encoded protein: CASSLEGAPANEKLFF.

The table lists this clone with a count of one. This chain connects TRBV10-3 to TRBJ2-1, with no clear D. The CDR3 contains 15 residues. Per germline, CDR1 ENHRY and CDR2 SYGVKD. Trimming removed 3 bases from V and 0 bases from J, with 9 bases in between. CDR3 loop: CAISDSASSYNEQFF. The DNA for the CDR3 is TGTGCCATCAGTGATTCGGCCAGCTCCTACAATGAGCAGTTCTTC.

The sample holds one count of this clone. J is TRBJ1-5 and V is TRBV6-1; 7 bases fit TRBD1. CDR3 length: 15 residues. J gave up 6 bases and V 3 bases, and 8 bases lay outside the gene matches. Looked up from germline, CDR1 is MNHNS and CDR2 is SASEGT. CDR3 DNA sequence: TGTGCCAGCAGTGATGACAGGGTACGTCCTCAGCCCCAGCATTTT. Protein: CASSDDRVRPQPQHF.

The V and J genes are TRBV10-3 and TRBJ2-2; D possibly matches TRBD1 or TRBD2 (5 bases each). The CDR3 totals 15 residues. Trimming removed 8 bases from V and 3 bases from J, with 16 bases in between. CDR1 and CDR2 (germline): ENHRY, SYGVKD. CDR3 residues: CAIRGSGKDTGELFF. The CDR3, as DNA: TGTGCCATCCGGGGTTCAGGGAAGGACACCGGGGAGCTGTTTTTT.

This chain joins TRBV14 and TRBJ2-2; D is unclear. Germline CDR1 is SGHDN and CDR2 is FVKESK. CDR3 length: 13 residues. Between the trimmed V and J ends, which lost 4 bases and 5 bases, there was a span of 8 bases. The CDR3 loop is CASSPLRTGELFF. In DNA form, the CDR3 reads TGTGCCAGCAGCCCTCTTAGGACCGGGGAGCTGTTTTTT.

The chain has TRBV6-1 and TRBJ1-2; no firm D call. The V end lost 4 bases, the J end lost 7 bases, and 13 bases lay between the germline ends. This CDR3 contains 13 residues. The V gene's germline CDR1 is MNHNS and CDR2 SASEGT. CDR3 amino acids: CASSVDGSGGYTF. CDR3 in DNA: TGTGCCAGCAGTGTGGACGGATCGGGTGGCTACACCTTC.

The chain joins TRBV5-1 to TRBJ2-5; the D gene could be TRBD1 or TRBD2 (5 bases each). The V end lost 2 bases, the J end lost 3 bases, and 11 bases lay between the germline ends. CDR1 and CDR2 from the germline V gene are SGHRS and YFSETQ. The CDR3 is 14 residues long. CDR3 DNA sequence: TGCGCCAGCAGCTTTACGTTGGGGGAAGAGACCCAGTACTTC. This sequence encodes CASSFTLGEETQYF.

The chain couples TRBV4-2 to TRBJ2-5; D may correspond to TRBD1 or TRBD2 (6 bases each). The length of the CDR3 is 15 residues. V was cut by 0 bases and J by 6 bases, with 14 bases left in between. Looked up from germline, CDR1 is LGHNA and CDR2 is YNFKEQ. CDR3: CASSQDLGGHQTQYF. The CDR3 bases are TGTGCCAGCAGCCAAGATTTGGGGGGCCATCAGACCCAGTACTTC.

V usage is TRBV7-2 and J usage is TRBJ2-3, with D uncertain. CDR1 and CDR2 from the germline V gene are SGHTA and FQGNSA. CDR3 length: 14 amino acids. Trimming took 6 bases from V and 2 from J, leaving 12 bases between them. CDR3 nucleotide sequence: TGTGCCAGCAGTTCTTACACCCTCACAGATACGCAGTATTTT. It is translated as CASSSYTLTDTQYF.

The gene calls are TRBV28 and TRBJ1-6, with D hard to call. CDR1 is MDHEN, CDR2 SYDVKM, per germline. V was pared by 5 bases and J by 9 bases, with 14 bases between. There are 14 residues in the CDR3. The CDR3 loop is CASSLKPPLSPLHF. The CDR3 coding sequence is TGTGCCAGCAGTCTTAAGCCTCCCCTTTCACCCCTCCACTTT. The variable domain in full, with the rest retrieved from reference TRBV28 and TRBJ1-6, is DVKVTQSSRYLVKRTGEKVFLECVQDMDHENMFWYRQDPGLGLRLIYFSYDVKMKEKGDIPEGYSVSREKKERFSLILESASTNQTSMYLCASSLKPPLSPLHFGNGTRLTVT.

This clone was picked up one time. The chain couples TRBV18 to TRBJ2-1, with a weak D call TRBD2 (7 bases). Trimming removed 3 bases from V and 7 bases from J, with 22 bases in between. The CDR3 contains 17 residues. Germline lookup yields CDR1 KGHSH and CDR2 LQKENI. For the CDR3, the DNA is TGTGCCAGCTCACCCCCCTTTGGGGGGAGGGGGTGGAATGAGCAGTTCTTC. Amino acid sequence: CASSPPFGGRGWNEQFF.

The chain joins TRBV7-3 to TRBJ2-1, with 7 nucleotides matching TRBD1. V was clipped by 4 bases and J by 6 bases; unmatched bases: 9. Germline CDR1 SGHTA, CDR2 FQGTGA. The CDR3 sequence is 15 residues long. This CDR3 is CASSSTGSRFNEQFF. CDR3 bases: TGTGCCAGCAGCTCGACAGGGTCGAGATTCAATGAGCAGTTCTTC.

This clone has only one observation. The chain uses TRBV7-9 and TRBJ2-6; 9 bases fit TRBD1. Germline CDR1 reads SEHNR; CDR2 reads FQNEAQ (reference sequence). The junction had 7 bases not matched to a gene; V was cut back by 5 bases and J by 2 bases. The CDR3 contains 17 residues. CDR3 sequence reads: CASSPWDRDAGANVLTF. CDR3 DNA: TGTGCCAGCAGCCCGTGGGACAGGGATGCTGGGGCCAACGTCCTGACTTTC.

V usage is TRBV28 and J usage is TRBJ2-7; D possibly corresponds to TRBD1 (6 bases). Germline V gene lookup returns CDR1 MDHEN and CDR2 SYDVKM. The ends were cut back, 1 base at V and 3 bases at J, with 16 bases in the middle. CDR3 length equals 16 residues. The CDR3 is CASSLFPGRGNYEQYF. CDR3 coding DNA: TGTGCCAGCAGTTTATTCCCGGGAAGGGGGAACTACGAGCAGTACTTC.

The rearrangement links TRBV6-5 to TRBJ2-3; 7 bases line up with TRBD2. The CDR3 loop spans 13 amino acids. V trimming: 6 bases; J trimming: 5 bases; junction bases outside the gene matches: 5. Germline V gene data show CDR1 as MNHEY and CDR2 as SVGAGI. The CDR3 loop is CASSITGGDTQYF. For the CDR3, the DNA is TGTGCCAGCAGCATTACGGGAGGAGATACGCAGTATTTT.

The rearrangement links TRBV30 to TRBJ1-4; 7 bases match TRBD1. The germline CDR1 and CDR2 sequences are GTSNPN and SVGIG (reference sequence). V lost 2 bases and J lost 5; bases outside the gene matches: 2. The CDR3 consists of 13 residues. CDR3 in DNA: TGTGCCTGGAGTAGGGACAGCAATGAAAAACTGTTTTTT. Translating it yields CAWSRDSNEKLFF.

The chain is built from TRBV28 and TRBJ1-2, with D possibly TRBD1 on 6 matching bases. This CDR3 is 16 amino acids long. Trimming shortened V by 3 bases and J by 3 bases, and 17 bases separated the two germline ends. The germline gives CDR1 MDHEN, CDR2 SYDVKM. The CDR3 coding sequence is TGTGCCAGCAGTTTCACGGACAGAGCGCCTTACTATGGCTACACCTTC. It is translated as CASSFTDRAPYYGYTF.

The rearrangement uses TRBV28 and TRBJ2-7; weak D call: TRBD2 (5 bases). CDR1 is MDHEN and CDR2 is SYDVKM in the germline V gene. Trimming took off 5 bases at V and 5 bases at J, with 10 bases between the two ends. The CDR3 covers 12 residues. In nucleotides, the CDR3 is TGTGCCAGCAGTCGACTAAGGGACGAGCAGTACTTC. Its protein is CASSRLRDEQYF.

This clone was seen a few times. V usage is TRBV6-6 and J usage is TRBJ2-3; TRBD2 is a possible D gene (5 bases). The CDR3 has 14 residues. Trimming cost V 2 bases and J 2 bases, with 8 bases left between them. Germline CDR1 and CDR2: MNHNY and SVGAGI (reference sequence). The CDR3 loop reads CASSYGGHTDTQYF. The CDR3 nucleotides read TGTGCCAGCAGTTACGGCGGGCACACAGATACGCAGTATTTT.